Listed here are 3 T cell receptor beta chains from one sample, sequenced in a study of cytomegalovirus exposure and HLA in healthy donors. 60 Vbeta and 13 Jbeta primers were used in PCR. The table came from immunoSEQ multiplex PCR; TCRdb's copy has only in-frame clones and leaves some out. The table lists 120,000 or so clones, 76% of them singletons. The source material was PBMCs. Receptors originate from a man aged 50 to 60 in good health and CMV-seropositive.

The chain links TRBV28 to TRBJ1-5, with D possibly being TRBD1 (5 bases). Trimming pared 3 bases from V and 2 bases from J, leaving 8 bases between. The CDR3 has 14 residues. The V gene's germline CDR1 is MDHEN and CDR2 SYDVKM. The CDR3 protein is CASSFLRGNQPQHF. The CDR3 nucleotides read TGTGCCAGCAGTTTCCTCAGGGGCAATCAGCCCCAGCATTTT.

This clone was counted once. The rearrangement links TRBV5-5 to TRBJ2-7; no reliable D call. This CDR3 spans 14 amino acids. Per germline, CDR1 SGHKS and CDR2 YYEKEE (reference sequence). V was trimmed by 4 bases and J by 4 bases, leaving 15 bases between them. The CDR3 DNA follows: TGTGCCAGCAGCCAAACTACGAGCTTTTACGAGCAGTACTTC. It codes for CASSQTTSFYEQYF.

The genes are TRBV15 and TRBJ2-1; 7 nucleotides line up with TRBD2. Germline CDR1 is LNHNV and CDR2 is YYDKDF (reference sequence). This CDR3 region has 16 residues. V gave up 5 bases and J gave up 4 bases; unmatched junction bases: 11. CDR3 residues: CATSGEERGLYNEQFF. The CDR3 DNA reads TGTGCCACCAGCGGTGAGGAGCGGGGCCTTTACAATGAGCAGTTCTTC.